This TCR beta chain was captured by sequencing in a study of cytomegalovirus exposure and HLA in healthy donors. General study results and limits: Later on, an analysis tied approximately 17,000 TCR beta sequences to HLA alleles at 0.05 false discovery rate. The authors assumed roughly uniform sequencing depth across donors for presence/absence analyses. Among immune exposure information, only CMV serostatus was available.

The PCR ran on 60 Vbeta and 13 Jbeta primers. Here immunoSEQ multiplex PCR was the method, and the copy in TCRdb shows in-frame clones only, minus some. The repertoire holds some 130,000 clones, with 65% to 85% as singletons. In the case of this clone: The antigen is not known.

CDR1 and CDR2 from the germline V gene are MNHEY and SMNVEV (reference sequence). CDR3 length: 21 amino acids. Trimming cost V 2 bases and J 2 bases; bases outside gene matches: 20. This TCR came from a male donor in good health and CMV-seronegative. The sequenced sample was PBMCs. The chain combines TRBV27 with TRBJ2-3; 9 bases line up with TRBD2. CDR3 nucleotides: TGTGCCAGCAGTTTAAGGCCGCCCGGGGGAGCGACTAGCGGCCTCACAGATACGCAGTATTTT. Translating gives CASSLRPPGGATSGLTDTQYF.